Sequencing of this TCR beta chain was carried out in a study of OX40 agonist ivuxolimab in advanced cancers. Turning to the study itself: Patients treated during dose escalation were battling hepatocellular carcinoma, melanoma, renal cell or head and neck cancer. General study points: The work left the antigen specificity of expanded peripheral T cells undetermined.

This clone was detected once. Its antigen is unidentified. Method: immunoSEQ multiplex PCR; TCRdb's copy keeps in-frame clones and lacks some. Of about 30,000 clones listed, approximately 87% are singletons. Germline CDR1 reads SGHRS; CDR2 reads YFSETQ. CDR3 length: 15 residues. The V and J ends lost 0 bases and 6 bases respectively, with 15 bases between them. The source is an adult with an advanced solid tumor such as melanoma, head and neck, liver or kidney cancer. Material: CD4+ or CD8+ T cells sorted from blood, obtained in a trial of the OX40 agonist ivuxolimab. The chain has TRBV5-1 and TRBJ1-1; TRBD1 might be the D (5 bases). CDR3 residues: CASSLDLGVSAEAFF. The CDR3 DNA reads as TGCGCCAGCAGCTTGGATTTAGGGGTGTCCGCTGAAGCTTTCTTT.